This T cell receptor (beta chain) was sequenced in a study of blood T cells in healthy people across ages. A second PCR of 7 to 11 cycles used a sample-barcoded 5' primer and a J-beta primer mix. MiXCR was run by TCRdb on the 5' RACE reads, yielding one entry per CDR3 protein. The sample lists hundreds of thousands of distinct CDR3 sequences, roughly 25% occurring once. J gave up 4 bases and V 5 bases, and 4 bases lay outside the gene matches. This CDR3 region has 14 residues. Germline lookup yields CDR1 SGHVS and CDR2 FQNEAQ. This clonotype was detected many times. These records were also assigned to another study, of T cells of mothers and their children.

Sequenced sample: blood. The sequence came from a boy younger than 18 in good health. The chain employs TRBV7-8 and TRBJ2-5; 10 nucleotides align to TRBD1. CDR3 nucleotides: TGTGCCAGCAGCCCGGACAGGGGGGGAGAGACCCAGTACTTC. This translates into CASSPDRGGETQYF.